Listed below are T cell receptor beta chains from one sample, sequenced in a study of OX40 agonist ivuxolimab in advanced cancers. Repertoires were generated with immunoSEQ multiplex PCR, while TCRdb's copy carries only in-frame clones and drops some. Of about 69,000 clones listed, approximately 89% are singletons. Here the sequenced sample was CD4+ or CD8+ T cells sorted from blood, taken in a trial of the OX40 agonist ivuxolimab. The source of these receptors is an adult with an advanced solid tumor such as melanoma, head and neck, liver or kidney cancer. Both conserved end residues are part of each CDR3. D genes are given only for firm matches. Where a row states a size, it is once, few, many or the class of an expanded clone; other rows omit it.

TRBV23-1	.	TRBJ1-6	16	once	TGCGCCAGCAGTCAATCAGGGCCCCTGGGGAATTCACCCCTCCACTTT	CASSQSGPLGNSPLHF
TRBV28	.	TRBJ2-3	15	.	TGTGCCAGCAGTCCCGGGACATTCCGCACAGATACGCAGTATTTT	CASSPGTFRTDTQYF
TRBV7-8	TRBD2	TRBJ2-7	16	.	TGTGCCAGCAGTACTCAGTCTAGCGGGAGCTCCTACGAGCAGTACTTC	CASSTQSSGSSYEQYF
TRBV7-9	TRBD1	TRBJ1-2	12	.	TGTGCCAGCAGACGACAGGGATCCGGCTACACCTTC	CASRRQGSGYTF
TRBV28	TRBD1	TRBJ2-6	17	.	TGTGCCAGCAGTCGCCCAGGGGGCGGCTCTGGGGCCAACGTCCTGACTTTC	CASSRPGGGSGANVLTF
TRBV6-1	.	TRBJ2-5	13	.	TGTGCCAGCAGTAACAGGGCCCAAGAGACCCAGTACTTC	CASSNRAQETQYF
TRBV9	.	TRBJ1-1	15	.	TGTGCCAGCAGCAAATTGCCGGGATCGAACACTGAAGCTTTCTTT	CASSKLPGSNTEAFF
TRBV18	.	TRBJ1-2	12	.	TGTGCCAGCTCAAGCGAACGGGATGGCTACACCTTC	CASSSERDGYTF
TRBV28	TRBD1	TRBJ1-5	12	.	TGTGCCAGCAATACAGGGGTTCAGCCCCAGCATTTT	CASNTGVQPQHF
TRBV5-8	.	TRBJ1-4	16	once	.	CASSTSLGTGLEKLFF
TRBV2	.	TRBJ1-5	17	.	TGTGCCAGCAGTGAAGTAATGGGCGAGCCTAGCAATCAGCCCCAGCATTTT	CASSEVMGEPSNQPQHF
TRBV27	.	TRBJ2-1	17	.	TGTGCCAGCAGTTTAATCCCGACAGGAAAGGGGCACAATGAGCAGTTCTTC	CASSLIPTGKGHNEQFF
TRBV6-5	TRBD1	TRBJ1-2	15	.	TGTGCCAGCAGGTTGGGACAGAGAGCTAACTATGGCTACACCTTC	CASRLGQRANYGYTF
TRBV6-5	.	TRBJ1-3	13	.	TGTGCCAGCAGTTCGGGAGTTGGAAACACCATATATTTT	CASSSGVGNTIYF
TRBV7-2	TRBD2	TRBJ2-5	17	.	TGTGCCAGCAGCTACCGGGGGCGGGAGGTTCCGGCAGGGACCCAGTACTTC	CASSYRGREVPAGTQYF
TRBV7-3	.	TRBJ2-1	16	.	TGTGCCAGCAGCTTAGGGGACGGGCCAGCGGTTCGTGAGCAGTTCTTC	CASSLGDGPAVREQFF
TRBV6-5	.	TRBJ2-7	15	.	TGTGCCAGCAGTGGGATTGGGGGGAGCGGCTACGAGCAGTACTTC	CASSGIGGSGYEQYF
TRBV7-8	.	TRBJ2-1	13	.	TGTGCCAGCAGCTTGTTAGCCTACAATGAGCAGTTCTTC	CASSLLAYNEQFF
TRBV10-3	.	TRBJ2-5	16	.	TGTGCCATCAGTGAAGGGTCTACTACACTCCAAGAGACCCAGTACTTC	CAISEGSTTLQETQYF
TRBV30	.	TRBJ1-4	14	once	TGTGCCTGGAGAGCCGGTCGCGTTAATGAAAAACTGTTTTTT	CAWRAGRVNEKLFF
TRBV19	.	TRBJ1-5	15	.	TGTGCCAGTAGTATACCCGGGGGATTTAATCAGCCCCAGCATTTT	CASSIPGGFNQPQHF
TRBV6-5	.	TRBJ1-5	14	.	TGTGCCAGCAGGCCCGACAGGAGAAATCAGCCCCAGCATTTT	CASRPDRRNQPQHF
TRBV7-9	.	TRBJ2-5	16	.	TGTGCCAGCAGCCCGTCAAAAGCTCCGATACAAGAGACCCAGTACTTC	CASSPSKAPIQETQYF
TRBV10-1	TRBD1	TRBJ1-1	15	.	TGCGCCAGCAGTGACAGACAGGGCATGAACACTGAAGCTTTCTTT	CASSDRQGMNTEAFF
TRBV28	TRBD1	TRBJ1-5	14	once	TGTGCCAGCAGTGAACTGGGACAGGGAGTGCCCCAGCATTTT	CASSELGQGVPQHF
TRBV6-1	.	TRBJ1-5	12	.	TGTGCCAGCAGTGAAGCCTATCAGCCCCAGCATTTT	CASSEAYQPQHF
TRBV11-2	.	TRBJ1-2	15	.	TGTGCCAGCCACTCAGGAGGGGGGCAAGGCTATGGCTACACCTTC	CASHSGGGQGYGYTF
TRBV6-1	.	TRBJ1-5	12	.	TGTGCCAGCAGAGAGATTAATCAGCCCCAGCATTTT	CASREINQPQHF
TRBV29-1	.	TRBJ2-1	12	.	TGCAGCGTTGGGCGGGGAAACAATGAGCAGTTCTTC	CSVGRGNNEQFF
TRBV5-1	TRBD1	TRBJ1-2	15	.	TGCGCCAGCAGGGATGCAGGGGGCCCGAACTATGGCTACACCTTC	CASRDAGGPNYGYTF
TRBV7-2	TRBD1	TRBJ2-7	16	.	TGTGCCAGCAGCGTTGGATCCACAGGGGGCGGGAACCGGCAGTACTTC	CASSVGSTGGGNRQYF
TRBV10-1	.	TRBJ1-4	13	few	TGCGCCAGCAGTGAGGGAGTCGGTGAAAAACTGTTTTTT	CASSEGVGEKLFF
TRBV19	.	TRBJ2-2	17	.	TGTGCCAGTAGTATAGATCCAGGGACAAGATGGGGCGGGGAGCTGTTTTTT	CASSIDPGTRWGGELFF
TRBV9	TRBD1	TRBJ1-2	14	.	TGTGCCAGCAGCCCCGACCCGACAGGGGAAGGCTACACCTTC	CASSPDPTGEGYTF
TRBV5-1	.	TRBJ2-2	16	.	TGCGCCAGCAGCTTTAGGCTCACGCCCAACACCGGGGAGCTGTTTTTT	CASSFRLTPNTGELFF
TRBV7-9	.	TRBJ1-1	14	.	TGTGCCAGCAGACTACTCGGGGCGAACACTGAAGCTTTCTTT	CASRLLGANTEAFF
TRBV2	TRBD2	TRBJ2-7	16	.	TGTGCCAGCAGTGAAGGTGGAGCGGGAGTATTGTACGAGCAGTACTTC	CASSEGGAGVLYEQYF
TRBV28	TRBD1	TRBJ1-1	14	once	TGTGCCAGCAGTTCGGGACAGGGGAGATCTGAAGCTTTCTTT	CASSSGQGRSEAFF
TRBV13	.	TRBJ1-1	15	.	TGTGCCAGCAGCTTCTGGGCGATTAAAGTCCCTGAAGCTTTCTTT	CASSFWAIKVPEAFF
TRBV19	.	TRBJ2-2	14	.	TGTGCCAGTAAACCTCCAGGGCAAGTCGGGGAGCTGTTTTTT	CASKPPGQVGELFF
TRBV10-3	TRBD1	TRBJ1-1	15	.	TGTGCCATCAGGTCATCATTGGGACAGGGCATTCGGGCTTTCTTT	CAIRSSLGQGIRAFF
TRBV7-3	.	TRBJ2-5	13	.	TGTGCCAGCAGCTTCGATGGGCAAGAGACCCAGTACTTC	CASSFDGQETQYF
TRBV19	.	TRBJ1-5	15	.	TGTGCCAGTAGTAGCTTCGACAGGCCTAATCAGCCCCAGCATTTT	CASSSFDRPNQPQHF
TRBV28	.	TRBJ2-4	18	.	TGTGCCAGCAGTTTAAAAAGGGGGATGGCACAGTTCAAAAACATTCAGTACTTC	CASSLKRGMAQFKNIQYF
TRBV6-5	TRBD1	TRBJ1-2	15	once	TGTGCCAGCAGTTACTCTCAGGGGGGTTCCTATGGCTACACCTTC	CASSYSQGGSYGYTF
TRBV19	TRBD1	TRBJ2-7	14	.	TGTGCCAGTAGTATACCGGGACAGATACTCGAGCAGTACTTC	CASSIPGQILEQYF
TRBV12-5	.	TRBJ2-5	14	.	TGTGCTAGTGGTAAGGGAGAGTACCAAGAGACCCAGTACTTC	CASGKGEYQETQYF
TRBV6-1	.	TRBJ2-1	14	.	TGTGCCAGCCTCGACTCCGCCTCCTACAATGAGCAGTTCTTC	CASLDSASYNEQFF
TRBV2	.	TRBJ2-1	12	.	TGTGCCAGCAGTGGTGGTAACAATGAGCAGTTCTTC	CASSGGNNEQFF
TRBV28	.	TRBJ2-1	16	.	TGTGCCAGCAGTAGCCTCGGGCTAGCGCACCAGAATGAGCAGTTCTTC	CASSSLGLAHQNEQFF
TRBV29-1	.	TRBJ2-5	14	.	TGCAGCGCCATACGGCCAGGGACGGTGGAGACCCAGTACTTC	CSAIRPGTVETQYF
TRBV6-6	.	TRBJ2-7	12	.	TGTGCCAGCAGACCCGCGGGGTTCGAGCAGTACTTC	CASRPAGFEQYF